A single sample gave rise to the 21 T cell receptor beta chains below, sequenced in a study of identical twins. One entry per CDR3 protein results from TCRdb running MiXCR on the 5' RACE reads. The data contain 470,000 or so distinct CDR3 sequences, roughly a quarter of them singletons. In addition, the sample was reused for a study of T cells expressing NK-cell markers.

Sequencing used CD4+ T cells sorted from blood. The receptors derive from a woman between 18 and 30 years old in good health.

The V and J genes are TRBV2 and TRBJ1-1; no clear D gene. This CDR3 contains 15 residues. Per germline, CDR1 SNHLY and CDR2 FYNNEI. V was pared by 7 bases and J by 0 bases, with 15 bases between. The CDR3 loop is CASTTLGRLNTEAFF. CDR3 bases: TGTGCCAGCACCACGCTCGGACGGCTGAACACTGAAGCTTTCTTT.

CDR3 nucleotides: TGTGCCAGCAGCCCCGGACGGTCGAATGAAAAACTGTTTTTT. This gives the protein CASSPGRSNEKLFF. The rearrangement joins TRBV7-2 to TRBJ1-4; D unclear. The CDR3 extends over 14 amino acids. Germline V gene data show CDR1 as SGHTA and CDR2 as FQGNSA. V was pared by 5 bases and J by 5 bases, with 12 bases between.

The chain carries TRBV20-1 and TRBJ2-3; unclear D gene. CDR3 length: 14 residues. V was clipped by 1 base and J by 0 bases, with 8 bases between them. CDR1 is DFQATT and CDR2 is SNEGSKA in the germline V gene (reference sequence). The CDR3 protein is CSARAPTSTDTQYF. The DNA for the CDR3 is TGCAGTGCTAGAGCACCTACTAGCACAGATACGCAGTATTTT.

The chain is built from TRBV7-9 and TRBJ2-7; D remains ambiguous. The CDR3 loop spans 14 amino acids. Trimming cost V 6 bases and J 2 bases, with 14 bases left between them. Germline CDR1 and CDR2: SEHNR and FQNEAQ (reference sequence). CDR3 protein: CASSRHGLPYEQYF. In nucleotides, the CDR3 is TGTGCCAGCAGTCGTCATGGATTGCCCTACGAGCAGTACTTC.

The chain is built from TRBV12-3 or TRBV12-4 and TRBJ2-5; D gene ambiguous. V lost 5 bases, J lost 5 bases, and 21 bases lay in between. CDR3 length: 16 residues. CDR3 region: CASSPSRPLHGETQYF. In DNA form, the CDR3 reads TGTGCCAGCAGTCCCTCCAGACCGCTCCATGGGGAGACCCAGTACTTC.

J is TRBJ2-7 and V is TRBV27, with D perhaps TRBD1 (5 bases). V was shortened by 6 bases and J by 3 bases, with 18 bases between the two germline ends. Per germline, CDR1 MNHEY and CDR2 SMNVEV (reference sequence). The CDR3 extends over 15 amino acids. CDR3 sequence reads: CASSHSAGPFYEQYF. CDR3 in DNA: TGTGCCAGCAGCCACTCGGCAGGGCCCTTCTACGAGCAGTACTTC.

The chain recombines TRBV20-1 with TRBJ2-7, with 11 bases aligning to TRBD1. After removal of 2 bases from V and 5 bases from J, the junction contained 5 bases not matched to a gene. CDR1 is DFQATT, CDR2 SNEGSKA, per germline (reference sequence). The CDR3 is 14 amino acids. The CDR3 nucleotides are TGCAGTGCTAGAACCGGGACAGGGGGAGACGAGCAGTACTTC. It translates to CSARTGTGGDEQYF.

This clonotype was recorded at least ten times. The V gene is TRBV20-1, the J gene TRBJ2-1; D is perhaps TRBD2 (6 bases). The germline gives CDR1 DFQATT, CDR2 SNEGSKA (reference sequence). The ends were cut back, 1 base at V and 9 bases at J, with 13 bases in the middle. The length of the CDR3 is 13 residues. CDR3 DNA: TGCAGTGCTAGAGCCTACGTAGCGGCTGAGCAGTTCTTC. This gives the protein CSARAYVAAEQFF.

For the CDR3, the DNA is TGCGCCAGCAGCCAAGATATCGGGGGTCCCTACGAGCAGTACTTC. Translated, it gives CASSQDIGGPYEQYF. The rearrangement links TRBV4-3 to TRBJ2-7; the D gene is possibly TRBD2 (6 bases). Germline lookup yields CDR1 LGHNA and CDR2 YSLEER. Trimming took 0 bases from V and 2 from J, leaving 11 bases between them. This CDR3 is 15 amino acids long.

This clonotype was seen a handful of times. This chain joins TRBV11-2 and TRBJ2-7; D gene unclear. V was pared by 1 base and J by 5 bases, with 9 bases between. Germline V gene sequence: CDR1 SGHAT, CDR2 FQNNGV. The CDR3 is 13 residues long. CDR3 DNA: TGTGCCAGCAGCTTAGGCTGGGCTGACGAGCAGTACTTC. It yields the protein CASSLGWADEQYF.

This clonotype was counted only a few times. The CDR3 here is CASSAATVLSGEAFF. As DNA, the CDR3 is TGTGCCAGCAGTGCCGCGACAGTTCTCAGCGGTGAAGCTTTCTTT. The rearrangement joins TRBV12-3 or TRBV12-4 to TRBJ1-1, with a possible D match to TRBD1 (5 bases). The CDR3 runs 15 residues. The ends were cut back, 5 bases at V and 7 bases at J, with 20 bases in the middle.

This clonotype has more than one count but fewer than ten. The rearrangement uses TRBV20-1 and TRBJ2-3; D is unresolved. This CDR3 is built from 14 residues. Trimming took off 2 bases at V and 2 bases at J, with 11 bases between the two ends. Germline values: CDR1 DFQATT, CDR2 SNEGSKA (reference sequence). The CDR3 DNA sequence: TGCAGTGCTAGATTGAGCCGCTCCACAGATACGCAGTATTTT. It yields the protein CSARLSRSTDTQYF.

This clonotype has just a few counts. V gene TRBV12-3 or TRBV12-4 combines with J gene TRBJ1-2, with 11 bases identical to TRBD1. CDR3 length: 16 residues. The V segment lost 5 bases and the J segment 6 bases; nucleotides outside the gene matches: 11. As DNA, the CDR3 is TGTGCCAGCAGTCCCCCGGGGGGACAGGGGGTAAATGGCTACACCTTC. This encodes CASSPPGGQGVNGYTF.

V is TRBV12-3 or TRBV12-4 and J is TRBJ1-1, with TRBD1 matching over 7 bases. CDR3 length: 13 amino acids. J gave up 1 base and V 7 bases, and 3 bases lay outside the gene matches. CDR3 coding DNA: TGTGCCAGCAAGGGACAGCCGAACACTGAAGCTTTCTTT. Protein product: CASKGQPNTEAFF.

The rearrangement links TRBV20-1 to TRBJ1-2; 10 nucleotides match TRBD1. Per germline, CDR1 DFQATT and CDR2 SNEGSKA (reference sequence). CDR3 length equals 13 residues. V shed 6 bases, J shed 8 bases, and the junction held 9 bases outside the gene matches. CDR3 sequence reads: CSATPTGGYGYTF. The CDR3 nucleotides are TGCAGTGCCACCCCGACAGGGGGCTACGGCTACACCTTC.

This chain links TRBV20-1 with TRBJ1-2; no definite D call. Deletions cut 3 bases from V and 4 bases from J, with 9 bases between. CDR1 and CDR2 (germline): DFQATT, SNEGSKA (reference sequence). The CDR3 runs to 12 residues. CDR3 residues: CSASPGSYGYTF. The CDR3, as DNA: TGCAGTGCTAGCCCGGGGAGCTATGGCTACACCTTC.

The chain joins TRBV21-1 to TRBJ2-3; the table gives TRBD1 as D, unverified against the DNA. TRBV21-1 is classified as a pseudogene. CDR3 size: 16 residues. The CDR3 DNA is TGTGCCAGCAGCAATCGTACCAGGGAAGTCACAGATACGCAGTATTTT. Its translation: CASSNRTREVTDTQYF.

The chain joins TRBV2 to TRBJ2-1, with D unclear. Germline CDR1 and CDR2: SNHLY and FYNNEI. There are 13 residues in the CDR3. V was trimmed by 4 bases and J by 7 bases, leaving 11 bases between them. CDR3 DNA sequence: TGTGCCAGCAGTGGGGCAGGCCTAAATGAGCAGTTCTTC. The encoded protein is CASSGAGLNEQFF.

This chain joins TRBV11-2 and TRBJ2-5; D ambiguous. Trimming cost V 5 bases and J 5 bases, with 12 bases left between them. The CDR3 covers 13 residues. CDR1 and CDR2 from the germline V gene are SGHAT and FQNNGV. The CDR3 DNA reads as TGTGCCAGCAGCCGTTGGTCTGAGGAGACCCAGTACTTC. Its protein product is CASSRWSEETQYF.

This clonotype turned up a few times. The chain combines TRBV15 with TRBJ1-2; D remains unclear. V was cut by 0 bases and J by 0 bases, with 14 bases left in between. Germline CDR1 is LNHNV and CDR2 is YYDKDF (reference sequence). The length of the CDR3 is 17 residues. Written as DNA, the CDR3 is TGTGCCACCAGCAGAGATGCCGAGATTAGAACTAACTATGGCTACACCTTC. Protein: CATSRDAEIRTNYGYTF.

This chain connects TRBV10-3 to TRBJ1-2; no firm D call. This CDR3 spans 11 amino acids. Trimming shortened V by 2 bases and J by 6 bases, and 4 bases separated the two germline ends. Looked up from germline, CDR1 is ENHRY and CDR2 is SYGVKD. Here the CDR3 reads CAISEHDGYTF. DNA for the CDR3: TGTGCCATCAGTGAGCACGATGGCTACACCTTC.